This T cell receptor (beta chain) was sequenced in a study of T cell repertoires in cytomegalovirus infection. As for the study in general: Matching HLA type and CMV infection were both indicated by public TCR beta signatures.

TCRdb reanalysed the reads using MiXCR and keeps one entry per CDR3 protein. The repertoire has 170,000 or so distinct CDR3 sequences, about a sixth of them found once; the top ten carry roughly 24%. Study findings and constraints: The ex vivo response was dominated by HLA-C-restricted CMV-specific TCR beta clonotypes. Carriage of CMV together with the relevant HLA was identifiable through cumulative public TCR beta family frequency.

In regard to this clonotype: Its specificity is unknown.

The sample was CD8+ T cells from PBMCs. This sequence originates from a human donor in good health (CMV status not recorded). Some clones in this sample may be carry-over from other donors' samples.

DNA of the CDR3: TGTGCCAGCAGTTCGTATGGACCCCCCTCCAGTCCAGATACGCAGTATTTT. It translates to CASSSYGPPSSPDTQYF. V and J are TRBV6-6 and TRBJ2-3; D not resolved. The germline V gene has CDR1 MNHNY and CDR2 SVGAGI (reference sequence). The CDR3 runs 17 residues. Trimming took 4 bases from V and 4 from J, leaving 21 bases between them.